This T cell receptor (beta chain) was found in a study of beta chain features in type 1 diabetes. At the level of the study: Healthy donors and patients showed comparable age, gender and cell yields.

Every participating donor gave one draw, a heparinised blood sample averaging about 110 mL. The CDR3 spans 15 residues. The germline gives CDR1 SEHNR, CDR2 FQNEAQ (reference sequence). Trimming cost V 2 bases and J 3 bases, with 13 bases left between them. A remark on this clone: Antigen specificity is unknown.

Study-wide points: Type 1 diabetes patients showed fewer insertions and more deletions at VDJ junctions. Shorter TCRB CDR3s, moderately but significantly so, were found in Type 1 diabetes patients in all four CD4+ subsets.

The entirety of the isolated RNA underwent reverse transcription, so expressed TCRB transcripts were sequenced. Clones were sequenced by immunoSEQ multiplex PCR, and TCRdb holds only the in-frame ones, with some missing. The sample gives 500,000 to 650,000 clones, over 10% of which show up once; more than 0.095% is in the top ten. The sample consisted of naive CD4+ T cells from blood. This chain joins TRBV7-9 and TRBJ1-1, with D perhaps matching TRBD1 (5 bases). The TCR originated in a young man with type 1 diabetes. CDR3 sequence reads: CASSLSGIGDTEAFF. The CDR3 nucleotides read TGTGCCAGCAGCTTATCCGGGATAGGGGACACTGAAGCTTTCTTT.